This is a list of T cell receptor beta chains from one sample in a study of OX40 agonist ivuxolimab in advanced cancers. The method was immunoSEQ multiplex PCR; TCRdb's version includes in-frame clones alone and lacks a portion of them. The repertoire consists of about 61,000 clones, with 80% to 95% occurring once and the leading ten covering roughly 25%. The sequenced sample was CD4+ or CD8+ T cells sorted from blood, obtained in a trial of the OX40 agonist ivuxolimab. The receptors were gathered from an adult with an advanced solid tumor such as melanoma, head and neck, liver or kidney cancer. CDR3s include the opening cysteine and the closing phenylalanine or tryptophan. A D gene is named only where the DNA matches it firmly. Some rows have no size entry. The others give once, few or many, or a class for an expanded clone.

D	J	V	size	length	CDR3	DNA
TRBD2	TRBJ2-1	TRBV10-3	-	15	CAISEAGGNYNEQFF	TGTGCCATCAGTGAGGCGGGGGGGAACTACAATGAGCAGTTCTTC
-	TRBJ1-5	TRBV28	once	15	CASSLVRVANQPQHF	TGTGCCAGCAGTTTAGTCAGGGTGGCCAATCAGCCCCAGCATTTT
TRBD2	TRBJ2-7	TRBV10-3	-	15	CAISGGLAGEYEQYF	TGTGCCATCAGTGGGGGACTAGCGGGGGAGTACGAGCAGTACTTC
-	TRBJ1-2	TRBV28	-	13	CASSLDGLYGYTF	TGTGCCAGCAGTCTCGACGGACTCTATGGCTACACCTTC
-	TRBJ2-4	TRBV7-9	-	15	CASSLGQGGKNIQYF	TGTGCCAGCAGCTTGGGTCAGGGCGGCAAAAACATTCAGTACTTC
TRBD1	TRBJ1-4	TRBV9	-	15	CASSGTGQGHEKLFF	TGTGCCAGCAGCGGTACGGGACAGGGCCATGAAAAACTGTTTTTT
TRBD1	TRBJ1-5	TRBV28	-	16	CASYTITGGGNQPQHF	TGTGCCAGCTACACCATAACAGGGGGCGGCAATCAGCCCCAGCATTTT
-	TRBJ2-7	TRBV4-3	once	14	CASSQGQGSYEQYF	TGCGCCAGCAGCCAAGGGCAGGGATCCTACGAGCAGTACTTC
-	TRBJ1-1	TRBV6-5	-	12	CASSYTSTEAFF	TGTGCCAGCAGTTACACGAGCACTGAAGCTTTCTTT
-	TRBJ1-2	TRBV19	-	14	CASSIDLEGYGYTF	TGTGCCAGTAGTATAGATTTAGAGGGGTATGGCTACACCTTC
-	TRBJ2-1	TRBV28	-	14	CASSLFRRGNEQFF	TGTGCCAGCAGTTTATTCCGACGAGGGAATGAGCAGTTCTTC
TRBD1	TRBJ1-6	TRBV7-2	few	15	CASSASGTGGLALHF	TGTGCCAGCAGCGCGTCCGGGACAGGGGGTTTAGCCCTCCACTTT
-	TRBJ1-2	TRBV5-4	-	13	CAGPQPTGDGYTF	TGTGCCGGACCTCAACCGACAGGAGATGGCTACACCTTC
-	TRBJ1-1	TRBV20-1	-	10	CSARFKVAFF	TGCAGTGCTAGATTCAAGGTCGCTTTCTTT
-	TRBJ1-1	TRBV5-1	-	17	CASSLGFGATTNTEAFF	TGCGCCAGCAGCTTAGGGTTCGGGGCGACGACCAACACTGAAGCTTTCTTT
-	TRBJ1-2	TRBV4-3	-	15	CASSQVRGANYGYTF	TGCGCCAGCAGCCAAGTTCGGGGAGCTAACTATGGCTACACCTTC
-	TRBJ1-5	TRBV28	-	14	CASSLGGGNQPQHF	TGTGCCAGCAGCCTCGGGGGGGGCAATCAGCCCCAGCATTTT
-	TRBJ1-3	TRBV4-1	-	15	CASSQLHSSGNTIYF	TGCGCCAGCAGCCAACTTCATTCCTCTGGAAACACCATATATTTT